Presented here are 19 T cell receptor beta chains from one specimen sequenced in a study of T cell repertoires in cytomegalovirus infection. These TCRs are of unknown antigen specificity. MiXCR, run by TCRdb on the reads, gives a single entry per CDR3 protein. The repertoire holds about 830,000 distinct CDR3 sequences, with over 25% as singletons. The sample was cultured CD8+ T cells from PBMCs, taken from culture after CMV antigen stimulation. Receptor source: a human donor in good health (CMV status not recorded). Some clones in this sample may be carry-over from other donors' samples.

This clonotype came up many times. The V call is TRBV14, the J call TRBJ2-3; 7 nucleotides line up with TRBD1. The CDR3 is made up of 15 amino acids. J gave up 9 bases and V 4 bases, and 13 bases lay outside the gene matches. Germline CDR1 is SGHDN and CDR2 is FVKESK. The CDR3 coding sequence is TGTGCCAGCAGCCGTACAGGGGAACCCAGAAGGACGCAGTATTTT. This translates into CASSRTGEPRRTQYF.

The chain joins TRBV6-5 to TRBJ2-7; D perhaps matches TRBD1 (5 bases). V was pared by 1 base and J by 3 bases, with 13 bases between. The germline V gene has CDR1 MNHEY and CDR2 SVGAGI. There are 15 residues in the CDR3. CDR3 amino acids: CASSYYRQSYYEQYF. For the CDR3, the DNA is TGTGCCAGCAGTTACTATCGACAGTCTTACTACGAGCAGTACTTC.

A few counts support this clonotype. V and J are TRBV18 and TRBJ1-3; 9 bases align to TRBD1. Looked up from germline, CDR1 is KGHSH and CDR2 is LQKENI. Trimming cost V 0 bases and J 8 bases; bases outside gene matches: 5. The CDR3 is 15 amino acids. The DNA of the CDR3 is TGTGCCAGCTCACCACCGGGACAGGGCCCCGACACCATATATTTT. It encodes CASSPPGQGPDTIYF.

This clonotype was found a few times. This sequence joins TRBV7-6 and TRBJ2-1; 12 bases agree with TRBD2. V lost 2 bases, J lost 10 bases, and 12 bases stayed unmatched. Germline CDR1 and CDR2: SGHVS and FNYEAQ. The length of the CDR3 is 17 residues. Written as DNA, the CDR3 is TGTGCCAGCAGCTTAATGCCTAGCGGGGGGGAGGTTGGCGAGCAGTTCTTC. Its translation is CASSLMPSGGEVGEQFF. Full variable domain (remainder filled in from reference TRBV7-6 and TRBJ2-1): GAGVSQSPRYKVTKRGQDVALRCDPISGHVSLYWYRQALGQGPEFLTYFNYEAQQDKSGLPNDRFSAERPEGSISTLTIQRTEQRDSAMYRCASSLMPSGGEVGEQFFGPGTRLTVL.

This clonotype was recorded a few times. The gene calls are TRBV6-6 and TRBJ1-1; D ambiguous. The germline V gene encodes CDR1 MNHNY and CDR2 SVGAGI (reference sequence). This CDR3 has 11 amino acids. The V gene lost 4 bases and the J gene lost 11 bases, with 11 bases spanning the gap. CDR3 amino acids: CASSFGVYAFF. In nucleotides, the CDR3 is TGTGCCAGCAGTTTCGGGGTGTATGCTTTCTTT.

A few counts support this clonotype. The gene calls are TRBV6-6 and TRBJ2-1, with TRBD2 matching 11 bases. V trimming: 3 bases; J trimming: 4 bases; junction bases outside the gene matches: 8. In germline, CDR1 is MNHNY, CDR2 SVGAGI (reference sequence). The CDR3 extends over 17 amino acids. The CDR3 DNA reads TGTGCCAGCAGTTATTCCCTAGCGGGGGGACGTTACAATGAGCAGTTCTTC. It encodes CASSYSLAGGRYNEQFF.

The chain uses TRBV7-2 and TRBJ2-5; possibly TRBD2 for D (5 bases). V was trimmed by 2 bases and J by 3 bases, leaving 10 bases between them. Germline values: CDR1 SGHTA, CDR2 FQGNSA. CDR3 length equals 14 residues. CDR3 amino acids: CASSLTRTEETQYF. The CDR3 region has the DNA TGTGCCAGCAGCTTAACTAGGACGGAAGAGACCCAGTACTTC.

The chain links TRBV19 to TRBJ1-1; D might be TRBD1 (5 bases). Per the germline V gene, CDR1 is LNHDA and CDR2 is SQIVND (reference sequence). V was clipped by 0 bases and J by 0 bases, with 8 bases between them. The CDR3 totals 15 residues. Here the CDR3 reads CASSIDGGMNTEAFF. The CDR3 nucleotides read TGTGCCAGTAGTATAGATGGGGGAATGAACACTGAAGCTTTCTTT.

This clonotype was observed a few times. The genes are TRBV6-5 and TRBJ2-7; D not certain. This CDR3 comprises 13 residues. Per germline, CDR1 MNHEY and CDR2 SVGAGI. The V end was cut by 5 bases, the J end by 6 bases, with 14 bases between. CDR3 in DNA: TGTGCCAGCAGTCTGGGGTGGGGTGCCGAGCAGTACGTC. This codes for CASSLGWGAEQYV.

This clonotype has only a few counts. V and J are TRBV7-9 and TRBJ2-5; D remains unclear. The CDR3 is 14 residues long. Trimming removed 5 bases from V and 5 bases from J, with 15 bases in between. Germline V lookup: CDR1 SEHNR, CDR2 FQNEAQ (reference sequence). CDR3 sequence: CASSPLRFRETQYF. The CDR3 nucleotides are TGTGCCAGCAGCCCCTTGCGATTTCGGGAGACCCAGTACTTC.

The rearrangement uses TRBV7-9 and TRBJ2-1; TRBD2 agrees at 14 bases. V gave up 4 bases and J gave up 2 bases; unmatched junction bases: 4. This CDR3 comprises 17 residues. CDR1 SEHNR and CDR2 FQNEAQ come from the germline V gene (reference sequence). The CDR3 DNA sequence: TGTGCCAGCAGCTCCGGACTAGCGGGGGGCCCCTACAATGAGCAGTTCTTC. Translated, it gives CASSSGLAGGPYNEQFF.

V is TRBV6-1 and J is TRBJ1-1; TRBD1 matches at 9 bases. The junction had 6 bases not matched to a gene; V was cut back by 8 bases and J by 5 bases. The CDR3 runs to 13 residues. Germline values: CDR1 MNHNS, CDR2 SASEGT. The CDR3 nucleotides read TGTGCCAGCGAGGGACAGGGACGAACTGAAGCTTTCTTT. Amino acid sequence: CASEGQGRTEAFF.

Details on this clonotype: In this CDR3 the conserved last residue, phenylalanine or tryptophan, is missing, so a read error is likely. No DNA is shown, since the ends of the CDR3 on it are uncertain; the CDR3 is the one TCRdb lists. This chain connects TRBV20-1 to TRBJ1-1; TRBD1 is taken as the D call from the table, unchecked against the DNA. Germline V CDR1 and CDR2: DFQATT, SNEGSKA (reference sequence). A total of 9 residues make up the CDR3, ends included. The CDR3 spells CSARPGDVI.

The table lists this clonotype with many counts. The V and J genes are TRBV6-1 and TRBJ2-2; D gene uncertain. Deletions cut 1 base from V and 4 bases from J, with 16 bases between. The CDR3 has 17 amino acids. The germline gives CDR1 MNHNS, CDR2 SASEGT. Written as DNA, the CDR3 is TGTGCCAGCAGTGAAGGCGGAGCCAGAGCCCGCACCGGGGAGCTGTTTTTT. Its protein is CASSEGGARARTGELFF.

The gene calls are TRBV12-3 or TRBV12-4 and TRBJ1-2; D remains ambiguous. V was shortened by 6 bases and J by 4 bases, with 12 bases between the two germline ends. This CDR3 has 13 amino acids. The CDR3 spells CASSLGILYGYTF. Here the CDR3 DNA reads TGTGCCAGCAGCCTAGGGATCCTCTATGGCTACACCTTC.

Concerning this clonotype: At one boundary the junction diverges from the germline segment, which might be a read error. The V call is TRBV7-1, the J call TRBJ2-3, with TRBD1 as a possible D gene (5 bases). TRBV7-1 is designated an ORF whose function remains uncertain. This CDR3 has 15 residues. The CDR3 DNA is TGTGCCAACAGCCGAGACAGTTTTTCCACAGATACGCAGTATTTT. This translates into CANSRDSFSTDTQYF.

This clonotype was picked up a small number of times. J is TRBJ2-7 and V is TRBV28, with a weak D call TRBD2 (5 bases). Germline V gene data show CDR1 as MDHEN and CDR2 as SYDVKM. There are 12 residues in the CDR3. CDR3 DNA: TGTGAATGGAGGTCCAGGTCCTACGAGCAGTACGTC. Translated: CEWRSRSYEQYV.

The chain uses TRBV12-3 or TRBV12-4 and TRBJ1-5; a weak D match, TRBD1 (5 bases). V lost 2 bases and J lost 5, with 16 bases in between. The CDR3 is 16 amino acids. The CDR3 nucleotides read TGTGCCAGCAGTTTAAGTTCGCAGGGCCTCCATCAGCCCCAGCATTTT. Protein sequence: CASSLSSQGLHQPQHF.

In this sample, this clonotype turned up a few times. The chain recombines TRBV9 with TRBJ2-1, with a weak D call TRBD2 (6 bases). This CDR3 comprises 12 residues. Deletions cut 3 bases from V and 9 bases from J, with 10 bases between. The germline CDR1 and CDR2 sequences are SGDLS and YYNGEE. The CDR3 DNA reads TGTGCCAGCAGCGACCGGGGGTTTGAGCAGTTCTTC. Its protein is CASSDRGFEQFF.